These 14 T cell receptor beta chains came from one sample sequenced in a study of blood T cell repertoires in COVID-19. The assay was immunoSEQ multiplex PCR, and TCRdb's table has in-frame clones only and misses some. Here the sample spans fewer than 350,000 clones, 70% to 90% being singletons. The sample taken for sequencing was peripheral blood. These receptors were obtained from a woman aged 25-40 years with COVID-19, enrolled during active disease.

The V and J genes are TRBV16 and TRBJ2-1; D remains unclear. Germline CDR1 and CDR2: KGHSY and FQNENV. The CDR3 totals 13 residues. Trimming shortened V by 0 bases and J by 9 bases, and 9 bases separated the two germline ends. Here the CDR3 DNA reads TGTGCCAGCAGCCAATCTCCGACTTTTGAGCAGTTCTTC. Translating gives CASSQSPTFEQFF.

Ten or more counts support this clone. The V and J genes are TRBV11-2 and TRBJ2-2, with D uncertain. V lost 4 bases, J lost 14 bases, and 23 bases lay in between. Looked up from germline, CDR1 is SGHAT and CDR2 is FQNNGV. The CDR3 runs to 15 residues. The CDR3 bases are TGTGCCAGCAGCTCCCAGGAAGTATATGGCGATCAACTGTTTTTT. Amino acid sequence: CASSSQEVYGDQLFF.

The CDR3 loop reads CASSEVAGLSYEQYF. The CDR3 DNA follows: TGTGCCAGCAGTGAAGTAGCGGGCCTCTCCTACGAGCAGTACTTC. The chain combines TRBV6-1 with TRBJ2-7; 7 bases are a match to TRBD2. This CDR3 region has 15 residues. V gave up 1 base and J gave up 0 bases; unmatched junction bases: 3. The germline V gene has CDR1 MNHNS and CDR2 SASEGT.

Only a few counts were recorded for this clone. V usage is TRBV10-3 and J usage is TRBJ2-5; the D gene is possibly TRBD2 (5 bases). The CDR3 consists of 13 residues. Germline CDR1 is ENHRY and CDR2 is SYGVKD. The V gene lost 8 bases and the J gene lost 2 bases, with 12 bases spanning the gap. The CDR3 loop is CAISRSGQETQYF. The CDR3 nucleotides read TGTGCCATCTCCAGGTCGGGGCAAGAGACCCAGTACTTC.

Remarks on this clone: The same CDR3 is also encoded by other DNA sequences in this sample. V usage is TRBV27 and J usage is TRBJ2-2, with 8 positions matching TRBD1. The CDR3 is 14 amino acids. Trimming at V came to 6 bases and at J to 1 base, leaving 1 base not matched to a gene. Germline assignment: CDR1 MNHEY and CDR2 SMNVEV (reference sequence). This CDR3 reads CASRQGGNTGELFF. The CDR3 DNA reads as TGTGCCAGCAGACAGGGGGGGAACACCGGGGAGCTGTTTTTT.

This clone has just a few counts. The rearrangement joins TRBV20-1 to TRBJ1-1; D remains unclear. From germline, CDR1 is DFQATT and CDR2 SNEGSKA (reference sequence). The length of the CDR3 is 11 residues. V was shortened by 3 bases and J by 11 bases, with 13 bases between the two germline ends. The DNA of the CDR3 is TGCAGTGCTAGTCTACGGGGTGGGGCTTTCTTT. Residues: CSASLRGGAFF.

The J gene is TRBJ2-3, the V gene TRBV19, with 8 bases fitting TRBD2. The V segment lost 3 bases and the J segment 1 base; nucleotides outside the gene matches: 9. The CDR3 is made up of 17 amino acids. Germline CDR1 LNHDA, CDR2 SQIVND (reference sequence). Here the CDR3 reads CASSIDPGGVRTDTQYF. The CDR3 region has the DNA TGTGCCAGTAGTATTGATCCGGGGGGGGTCCGCACAGATACGCAGTATTTT.

Here the CDR3 reads CASSLARQGARITDTQYF. In DNA, the CDR3 is TGCGCCAGCAGCTTGGCCCGGCAGGGGGCGCGGATAACAGATACGCAGTATTTT. The chain links TRBV5-1 to TRBJ2-3, with TRBD1 matching over 8 bases. Per the germline V gene, CDR1 is SGHRS and CDR2 is YFSETQ. The CDR3 has 18 amino acids. Trimming at V came to 0 bases and at J to 3 bases, leaving 12 bases not matched to a gene.

The chain carries TRBV4-1 and TRBJ1-1; TRBD1 matches 7 bases. Germline V lookup: CDR1 MGHRA, CDR2 YSYEKL. This CDR3 comprises 16 residues. Losses at the gene ends were 3 bases for V and 5 bases for J; bases not matched to a gene: 12. The CDR3 sequence is CASSHDHRTGTTEAFF. The CDR3 nucleotides are TGCGCCAGCAGCCACGATCACAGGACAGGAACGACTGAAGCTTTCTTT.

The chain carries TRBV6-5 and TRBJ1-5, with TRBD1 matching 8 bases. Germline CDR1 MNHEY, CDR2 SVGAGI. The CDR3 contains 14 residues. The trim removed 6 bases at V and 5 bases at J, leaving 6 bases unmatched. CDR3 protein: CASSHGQGYQPQHF. The CDR3 nucleotides read TGTGCCAGCAGCCATGGACAGGGCTATCAGCCCCAGCATTTT.

The V and J genes are TRBV7-6 and TRBJ1-6, with 9 bases that match TRBD1. Losses at the gene ends were 5 bases for V and 6 bases for J; bases not matched to a gene: 5. From germline, CDR1 is SGHVS and CDR2 FNYEAQ. This CDR3 spans 15 amino acids. The CDR3 DNA sequence: TGTGCCAGCAGCCTAGGGACAGGGCTTAATTCACCCCTCCACTTT. It specifies CASSLGTGLNSPLHF.

V usage is TRBV12-3 or TRBV12-4 and J usage is TRBJ1-1, with a possible D match to TRBD1 (6 bases). V dropped 7 bases and J dropped 4 bases, with 13 bases sitting between them. The CDR3 sequence is 13 residues long. The CDR3 here is CASTLQGPTEAFF. CDR3 DNA: TGTGCCAGCACCCTCCAGGGGCCCACTGAAGCTTTCTTT.

The gene calls are TRBV3-1 (or the pseudogene TRBV3-2) and TRBJ1-2; 9 bases map to TRBD1. V gave up 4 bases and J gave up 2 bases; unmatched junction bases: 5. The CDR3 sequence is 15 residues long. Germline loops: CDR1 LGHDT, CDR2 YNNKEL (reference sequence). The CDR3 DNA follows: TGTGCCAGCAGCCCCCTAGGGACAGGGAACTATGGCTACACCTTC. It yields the protein CASSPLGTGNYGYTF.

V and J are TRBV19 and TRBJ1-2; no definite D call. The germline V gene has CDR1 LNHDA and CDR2 SQIVND (reference sequence). The V end lost 5 bases, the J end lost 5 bases, and 9 bases lay between the germline ends. This CDR3 has 12 residues. In DNA form, the CDR3 reads TGTGCCAGTAGTTCGCGAGGATATGGCTACACCTTC. Amino acids: CASSSRGYGYTF.